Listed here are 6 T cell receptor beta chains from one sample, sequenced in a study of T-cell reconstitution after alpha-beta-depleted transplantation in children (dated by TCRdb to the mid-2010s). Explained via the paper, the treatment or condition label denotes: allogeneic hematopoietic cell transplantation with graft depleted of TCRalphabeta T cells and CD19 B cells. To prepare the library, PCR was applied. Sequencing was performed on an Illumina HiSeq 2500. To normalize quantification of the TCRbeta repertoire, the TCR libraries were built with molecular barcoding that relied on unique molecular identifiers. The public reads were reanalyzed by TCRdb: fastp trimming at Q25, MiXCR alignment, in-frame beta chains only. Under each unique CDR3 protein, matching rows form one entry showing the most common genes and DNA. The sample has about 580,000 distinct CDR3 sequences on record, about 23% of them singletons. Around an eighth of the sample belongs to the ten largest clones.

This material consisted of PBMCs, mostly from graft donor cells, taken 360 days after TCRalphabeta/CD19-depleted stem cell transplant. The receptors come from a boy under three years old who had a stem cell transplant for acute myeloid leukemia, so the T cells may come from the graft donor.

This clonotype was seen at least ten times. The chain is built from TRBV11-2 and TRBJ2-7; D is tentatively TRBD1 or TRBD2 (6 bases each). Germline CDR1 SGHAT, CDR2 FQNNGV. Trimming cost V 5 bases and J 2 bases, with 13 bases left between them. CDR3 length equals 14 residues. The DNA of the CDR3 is TGTGCCAGCAGCCCCTTCCGGGGGCCCTACGAGCAGTACTTC. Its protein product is CASSPFRGPYEQYF.

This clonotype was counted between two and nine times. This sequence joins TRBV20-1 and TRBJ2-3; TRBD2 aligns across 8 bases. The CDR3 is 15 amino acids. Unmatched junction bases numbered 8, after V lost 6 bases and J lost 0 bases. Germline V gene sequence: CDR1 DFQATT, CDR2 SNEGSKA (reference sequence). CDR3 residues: CSATTSGLSTDTQYF. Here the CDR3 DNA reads TGCAGTGCAACTACTAGCGGTTTAAGCACAGATACGCAGTATTTT.

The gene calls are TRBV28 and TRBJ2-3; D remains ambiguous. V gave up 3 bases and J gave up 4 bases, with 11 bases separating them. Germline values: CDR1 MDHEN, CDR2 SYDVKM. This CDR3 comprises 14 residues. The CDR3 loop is CASSFGGRADTQYF. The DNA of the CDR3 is TGTGCCAGCAGTTTTGGTGGGCGCGCAGATACGCAGTATTTT.

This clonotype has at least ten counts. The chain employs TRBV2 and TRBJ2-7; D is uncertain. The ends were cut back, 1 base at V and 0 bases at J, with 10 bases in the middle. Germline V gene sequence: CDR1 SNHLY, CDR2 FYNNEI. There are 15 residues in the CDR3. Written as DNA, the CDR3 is TGTGCCAGCAGTGAAGGGGCCTCCAGCTCCTACGAGCAGTACGTC. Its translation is CASSEGASSSYEQYV.

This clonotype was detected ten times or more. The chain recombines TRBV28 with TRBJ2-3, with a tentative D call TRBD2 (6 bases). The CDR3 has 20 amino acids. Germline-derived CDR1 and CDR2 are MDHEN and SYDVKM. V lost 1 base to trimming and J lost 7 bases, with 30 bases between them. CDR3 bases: TGTGCCAGCAGTTTATTGGATATGGGGGGTGGAAAAACCCAAGCCTATACGCAGTATTTT. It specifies CASSLLDMGGGKTQAYTQYF.

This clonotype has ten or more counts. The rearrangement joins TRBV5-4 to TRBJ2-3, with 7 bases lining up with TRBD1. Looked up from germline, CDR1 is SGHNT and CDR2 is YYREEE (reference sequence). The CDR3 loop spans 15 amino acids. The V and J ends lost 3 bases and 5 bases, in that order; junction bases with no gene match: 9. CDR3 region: CASSWARGREDTQYF. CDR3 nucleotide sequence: TGTGCCAGCAGCTGGGCGAGGGGGCGAGAAGATACGCAGTATTTT. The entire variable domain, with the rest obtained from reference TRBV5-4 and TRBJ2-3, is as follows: ETGVTQSPTHLIKTRGQQVTLRCSSQSGHNTVSWYQQALGQGPQFIFQYYREEENGRGNFPPRFSGLQFPNYSSELNVNALELDDSALYLCASSWARGREDTQYFGPGTRLTVL.